This TCR beta chain derives from a study of OX40 agonist ivuxolimab in advanced cancers. TCRdb's copy holds only in-frame clones and misses some; the assay was immunoSEQ multiplex PCR. The profile shows 62,000 or so clones, over 80% of them singletons. Cycle 7 day 1, cycle 4 day 1, and baseline were the timepoints at which blood was sampled. The germline gives CDR1 SGHRS, CDR2 YFSETQ. This CDR3 spans 15 amino acids. V dropped 0 bases and J dropped 5 bases, with 14 bases sitting between them. The specimen was CD4+ or CD8+ T cells sorted from blood, collected in a trial of the OX40 agonist ivuxolimab. This sequence joins TRBV5-1 and TRBJ1-1; D is possibly TRBD1 (6 bases). This receptor was taken from an adult with an advanced solid tumor such as melanoma, head and neck, liver or kidney cancer. CDR3 nucleotide sequence: TGCGCCAGCAGCTTGGCGACAGTGAGGGGGACTGAAGCTTTCTTT. It translates to CASSLATVRGTEAFF. The variable domain in full, completed from reference TRBV5-1 and TRBJ1-1, reads KAGVTQTPRYLIKTRGQQVTLSCSPISGHRSVSWYQQTPGQGLQFLFEYFSETQRNKGNFPGRFSGRQFSNSRSEMNVSTLELGDSALYLCASSLATVRGTEAFFGQGTRLTVV.